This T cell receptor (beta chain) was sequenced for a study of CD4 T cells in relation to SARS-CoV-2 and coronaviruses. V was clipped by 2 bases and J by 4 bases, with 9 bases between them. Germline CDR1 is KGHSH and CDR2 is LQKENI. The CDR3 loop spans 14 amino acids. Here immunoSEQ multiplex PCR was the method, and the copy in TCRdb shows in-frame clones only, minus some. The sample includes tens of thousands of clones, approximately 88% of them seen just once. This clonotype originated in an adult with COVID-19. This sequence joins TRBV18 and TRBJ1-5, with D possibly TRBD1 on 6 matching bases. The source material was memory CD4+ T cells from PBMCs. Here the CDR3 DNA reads TGTGCCAGCTCACCAGAGGGGGGGAATCAGCCCCAGCATTTT. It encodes CASSPEGGNQPQHF. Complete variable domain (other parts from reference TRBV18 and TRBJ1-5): NAGVMQNPRHLVRRRGQEARLRCSPMKGHSHVYWYRQLPEEGLKFMVYLQKENIIDESGMPKERFSAEFPKEGPSILRIQQVVRGDSAAYFCASSPEGGNQPQHFGDGTRLSIL.